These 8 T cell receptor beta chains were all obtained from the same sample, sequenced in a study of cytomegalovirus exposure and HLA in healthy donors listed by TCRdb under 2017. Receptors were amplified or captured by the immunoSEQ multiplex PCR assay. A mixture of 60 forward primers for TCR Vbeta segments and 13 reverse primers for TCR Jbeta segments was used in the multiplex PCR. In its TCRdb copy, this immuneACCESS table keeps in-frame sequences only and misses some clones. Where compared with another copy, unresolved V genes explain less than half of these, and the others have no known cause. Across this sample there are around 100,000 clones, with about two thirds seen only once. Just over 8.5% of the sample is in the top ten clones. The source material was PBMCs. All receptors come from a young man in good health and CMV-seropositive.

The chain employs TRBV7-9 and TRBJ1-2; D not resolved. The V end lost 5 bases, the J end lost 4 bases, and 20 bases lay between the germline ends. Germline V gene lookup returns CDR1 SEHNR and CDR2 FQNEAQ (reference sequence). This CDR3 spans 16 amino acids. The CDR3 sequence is CASSHIGGRVSYGYTF. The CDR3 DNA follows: TGTGCCAGCAGCCACATCGGCGGTCGAGTCAGCTATGGCTACACCTTC. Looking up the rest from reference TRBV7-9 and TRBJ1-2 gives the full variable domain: DTGVSQNPRHKITKRGQNVTFRCDPISEHNRLYWYRQTLGQGPEFLTYFQNEAQLEKSRLLSDRFSAERPKGSFSTLEIQRTEQGDSAMYLCASSHIGGRVSYGYTFGSGTRLTVV.

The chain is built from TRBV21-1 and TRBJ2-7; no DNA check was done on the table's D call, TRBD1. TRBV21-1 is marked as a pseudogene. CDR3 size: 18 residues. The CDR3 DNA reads TGTGCCAGCAGCAAAAGGGACAGGGGGCTCTGGAGCTCCTACGAGCAGTACGTC. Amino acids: CASSKRDRGLWSSYEQYV.

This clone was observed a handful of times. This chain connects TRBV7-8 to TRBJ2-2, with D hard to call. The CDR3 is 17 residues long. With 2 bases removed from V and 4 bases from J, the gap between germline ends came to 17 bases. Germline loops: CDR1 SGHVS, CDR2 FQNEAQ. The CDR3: CASSLNFYSPITGELFF. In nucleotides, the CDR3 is TGTGCCAGCAGCTTAAATTTTTACAGTCCAATCACCGGGGAGCTGTTTTTT.

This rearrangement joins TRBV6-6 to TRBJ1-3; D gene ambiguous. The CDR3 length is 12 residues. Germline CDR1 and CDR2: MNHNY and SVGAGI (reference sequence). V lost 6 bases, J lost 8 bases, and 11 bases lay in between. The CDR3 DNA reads TGTGCCAGCAGCCCAGATCGGGACACCATATATTTT. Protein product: CASSPDRDTIYF.

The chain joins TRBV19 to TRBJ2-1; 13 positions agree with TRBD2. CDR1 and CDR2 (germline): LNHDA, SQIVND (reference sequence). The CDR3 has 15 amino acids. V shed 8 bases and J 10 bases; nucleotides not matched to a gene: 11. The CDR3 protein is CASFPGLAGFREQFF. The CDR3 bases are TGTGCCAGTTTTCCGGGACTAGCGGGATTCCGGGAGCAGTTCTTC.

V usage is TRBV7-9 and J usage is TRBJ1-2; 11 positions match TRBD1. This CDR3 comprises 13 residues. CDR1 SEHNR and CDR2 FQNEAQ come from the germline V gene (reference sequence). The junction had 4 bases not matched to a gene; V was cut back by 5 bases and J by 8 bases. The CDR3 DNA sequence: TGTGCCAGCAGCCGGGGACAGGGGGAGGGCTACACCTTC. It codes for CASSRGQGEGYTF.

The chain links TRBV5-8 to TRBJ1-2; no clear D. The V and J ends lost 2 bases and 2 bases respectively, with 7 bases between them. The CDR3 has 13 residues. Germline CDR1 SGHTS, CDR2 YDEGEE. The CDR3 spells CASSFGLNYGYTF. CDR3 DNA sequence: TGTGCCAGCAGCTTTGGACTGAACTATGGCTACACCTTC.

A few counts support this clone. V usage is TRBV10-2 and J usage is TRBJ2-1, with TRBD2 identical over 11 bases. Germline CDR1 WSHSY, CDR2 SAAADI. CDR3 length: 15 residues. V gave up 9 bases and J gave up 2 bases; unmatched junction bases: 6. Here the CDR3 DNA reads TGCGCCAGGGATACTAGCGGGAGTCCCTACAATGAGCAGTTCTTC. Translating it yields CARDTSGSPYNEQFF.